This T cell receptor beta chain derives from a study of cytomegalovirus exposure and HLA in healthy donors (dated by TCRdb to between 2016 and 2019). Broadly, across the study: An earlier analysis of some 620 of the donors reported 250 to 300 Gb of sequence data and 90 million to 120 million unique TCR beta sequences obtained from about 200 million T cells. To predict cytomegalovirus infection status, the study combined high-throughput TCR immunosequencing, statistical association of individual TCRs with disease status, and machine learning. Among some 400 genotyped donors of the cohort, an average of approximately 240,000 unique TCR beta nucleotide sequences were sequenced per donor, roughly a sixth of them non-productive. In a later analysis, previously published TCR beta repertoires from 666 donors were re-analyzed and high-resolution HLA genotyping was added so that TCR occurrence patterns could be studied. The number of typed donors differed by locus: about 620-640 for A, B, C, DRB1 and DQB1; approximately 520 for DQA1; some 590 for DPA1; and roughly 490 for DPB1. The later analysis used no new phenotypic data to find candidate immune exposures, relying instead on TCR beta sequences and their occurrence across donors. The study profiled the T cell repertoires of hundreds of subjects by immunosequencing and related them to cytomegalovirus serostatus. An early release that covered roughly 600 HLA-typed donors contained approximately 300 gigabases of sequencing data and about 93 million unique TCR sequences. Besides the first cohort of under 700 subjects, a separate validation cohort made up of 120 or so different subjects was used. About five DR-DQ haplotypes were treated as single units for association and clustering because of strong linkage in the cohort. Of the 398 genotyped donors, approximately 83% fell in the genetic ancestry cluster associated with self-reported Caucasian donors. In an earlier analysis of 550 to 700 of the donors, high-throughput TCR beta sequencing was used to judge whether each TCR beta V gene segment behaved as functional or pseudogenic. All discovery cohort repertoires had been generated on a single sequencing platform. Donor age, sex, ethnicity and CMV serostatus were compiled alongside the repertoire data. The study aimed to test whether signatures of past pathogen exposure could be identified by cataloging public T cell receptors. Both class I and class II loci were covered by HLA typing, at four-digit resolution. A later genetic analysis used genome-wide SNP genotypes for about 60% of the roughly 670 donors, treating that subset as a discovery cohort.

Receptors were amplified or captured by the immunoSEQ multiplex PCR assay. The multiplex PCR relied on a mix of 60 forward primers for TCR Vbeta segments and 13 reverse primers for TCR Jbeta segments. The CDR3 region of rearranged TCR beta genes was amplified from genomic DNA with a multiplex PCR assay. On the Illumina HiSeq System, the amplified TCR beta libraries were sequenced as 87-base-pair reads. The study's own analysis went as follows. Across the roughly 640 repertoires, a later analysis counted some 81 million unique TCR beta chains, some 11 million of which were shared by at least two donors. Raw reads were error-corrected and collapsed into unique sequences with a nearest-neighbor algorithm that merged closely related sequences to remove PCR and sequencing errors. CDR3 sequences were aligned to IMGT reference sequences to assign V, D and J gene segments. For a sequence to be retained, a match of at least six nucleotides was required to both a V gene segment and a J gene segment. A rearrangement was called productive if the CDR3 had no stop codons and remained in frame with V and J, and every other rearrangement was called non-productive. Following IMGT convention, CDR3 was defined as the stretch from the second conserved V-encoded cysteine up to the conserved J-encoded phenylalanine. In an earlier analysis of around 640 of the donors, sequences lacking an unambiguous match to a single V gene segment were excluded. An earlier analysis of 450 to 650 of the donors called V segments functional above 56.7% productive rearrangements and segregating when the between-donor standard deviation exceeded 5%. A statistical classification framework was developed to diagnose cytomegalovirus status using the catalog of TCR beta chain sequences. A later analysis assigned V and J genes by comparing TCR nucleotide sequences with IMGT/GENE-DB human TR gene sequences. A later analysis assigned CDR3 sequences and most-parsimonious VDJ recombination scenarios with the TCRdist pipeline. In a later analysis, each TCR beta chain was defined by its CDR3 amino acid sequence together with its V-gene family, and reads without a unique V-gene family were excluded. As a way to deal with suspected cross-contamination and a sequencing artifact, a later analysis dropped over 550 nucleotide sequences that were highly shared and had low generation probability. A later analysis calculated a clonal expansion index for each public chain from normalized within-repertoire ranks of inferred template counts. In a later analysis, generation probabilities were computed using a VDJ recombination model fitted to out-of-frame rearrangements, and the results were checked against IGoR. In a later analysis, hypergeometric tests were used to score TCR-TCR, TCR-HLA and TCR-CMV co-occurrence, with a repertoire-size bias correction applied to TCR pairs. In a later analysis, false discovery rates were estimated by permuting HLA or CMV assignments 20 times. In a later analysis, co-occurring TCRs were grouped with DBSCAN, and TCRdist sequence similarity was added when clustering was performed within HLA-allele-positive subsets. Repertoires with fewer than 30,000 or more than 120,000 public chains were left out of co-occurrence clustering, as were five repertoires with anomalous nucleotide sharing. TCRdb re-hosts the immuneACCESS table, in-frame sequences only. Its copies lack some clones; in the studies checked, an unresolved V gene accounts for under half of them, and the cause for the rest is not known. V, J and clone size reflect that table, while D and trimming were determined from the DNA. Within this sample are more than 150,000 clones, with about three quarters of them counted one time only. The ten largest clones represent 1.5% to 2% of the sample.

This clone was seen once. Its antigen target is currently unknown. The sample holds no much larger clone one base away, and base qualities are not on file. The cohort consisted of hundreds of healthy bone marrow donors. Cohort members were all nominally healthy when sampled, although unrecorded immune exposures were likely present. The donor tested CMV seronegative, placing the donor among the roughly 400 seronegative members of the cohort. Every donor gave a peripheral blood sample, and the peripheral blood mononuclear cells from that sample were used for TCR beta sequencing. The Qiagen DNeasy Blood Extraction Kit was used to extract genomic DNA from the blood cell samples. Results the study describes overall, beyond this receptor: The earlier analysis of almost 600 of the donors excluded 15 to 20 rarely observed V segments, including chromosome 9 orphons, because counts were too low. For the cohort, immune exposure information was limited to CMV serostatus. Several of the top co-occurrence clusters appeared to be linked to parvovirus B19, influenza, CMV and Epstein-Barr virus, according to a later analysis. In vitro tests confirmed that a few of the cytomegalovirus-associated TCR beta chains recognize cytomegalovirus antigens. An earlier analysis of approximately 590 of the donors showed that most TCR beta V segments appeared in productive rearrangements either about 87% or about 30% of the time, which broadly matched IMGT annotations. When HLA alleles, especially DR and DQ, strongly co-occurred, attributing TCR associations to individual alleles was difficult. The study listed 150 to 200 TCR beta chains as associated with cytomegalovirus. Most CMV-associated TCR beta chains appeared to be HLA-restricted in a later analysis, and the HLA associations seemed to be driven largely by CMV exposure. HLA typing was unavailable for some donors at each locus, so association tests used only the typed subset. It was suggested by the authors that the approach could potentially be generalized to other disease states and immunological phenotypes. The presence/absence analyses assumed that sequencing depth was roughly uniform across donors, and that assumption may not be true. A further reported finding was that TCR beta sequences accurately predicted the HLA-A and HLA-B alleles for most subjects in the first cohort. Compared with equally common non-associated chains, HLA-associated TCR beta chains in a later analysis were more clonally expanded and had lower generation probabilities. The cohort was sequenced for TCR beta chains only, and without alpha or paired-chain data the features that could be detected were limited. A group of highly shared sequence variants was considered likely to be a technical artifact of the sequencing pipeline. In a later analysis, the rate of TCR association differed among HLA loci, with DRB1 alleles having the most associated TCRs and HLA-C alleles having the fewest. Some IMGT-functional V segments, including TRBV6-2 and TRBV6-3, could not be told apart with the 87-base-pair reads, so those segments were excluded. Most TCR sequences were seen in very few donors, while some public TCRs were found in many individuals. A later genetic analysis associated a missense DCLRE1C variant with V-gene and J-gene trimming of TCR beta chains, and an independent cohort replicated the association. At a false discovery rate of 0.05, a later analysis linked about 17,000 TCR beta sequences to specific HLA alleles. Cytomegalovirus status was reported to be diagnosed by the classifier with high specificity and sensitivity in both the original and validation cohorts. Correlated functional status among segregating V segments might be attributable to linkage disequilibrium, but an unknown experimental factor could not be ruled out. In a later genetic analysis, fewer N-insertions in productive TCRs were reported among donors in an Asian-associated ancestry cluster than the approximately 670-donor mean.

The CDR3 goes from the cysteine to the phenylalanine over 17 residues. Here the CDR3 DNA is all that survives: 51 bases in frame from base 1. V is cut back by 5 bases and J by 6 bases, with 12 bases in the junction unmatched. The germline V gene sets CDR1 to KGHSH and CDR2 to LQKENI. The TCR was taken from a man younger than 30 in good health and CMV-seronegative. The sequenced sample was PBMCs. Recombination connected TRBV18 to TRBJ2-7; TRBD2 lines up with 14 middle nucleotides. The CDR3 reads CASSERLAGGPQGEQYF. The DNA sequence reads TGTGCCAGCTCAGAGCGACTAGCGGGAGGGCCCCAGGGCGAGCAGTACTTC.